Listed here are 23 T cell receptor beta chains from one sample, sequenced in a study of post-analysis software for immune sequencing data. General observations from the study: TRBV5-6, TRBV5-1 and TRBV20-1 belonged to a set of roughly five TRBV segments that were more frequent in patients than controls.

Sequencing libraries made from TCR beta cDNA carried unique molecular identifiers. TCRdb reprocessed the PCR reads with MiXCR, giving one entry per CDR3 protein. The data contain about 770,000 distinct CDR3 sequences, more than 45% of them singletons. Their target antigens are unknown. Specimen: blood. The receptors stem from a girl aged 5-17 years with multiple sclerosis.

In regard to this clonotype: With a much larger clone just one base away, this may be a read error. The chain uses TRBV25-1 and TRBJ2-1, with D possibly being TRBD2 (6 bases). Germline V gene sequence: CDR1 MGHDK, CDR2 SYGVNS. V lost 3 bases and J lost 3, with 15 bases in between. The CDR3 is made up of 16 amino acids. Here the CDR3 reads CASSDVWGLDYNEQFF. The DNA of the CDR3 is TGTGCCAGCAGTGATGTATGGGGACTGGACTACAATGAGCAGTTCTTC.

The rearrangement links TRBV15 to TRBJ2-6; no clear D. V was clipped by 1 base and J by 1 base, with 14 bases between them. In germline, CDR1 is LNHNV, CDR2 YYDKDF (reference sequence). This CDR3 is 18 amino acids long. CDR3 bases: TGTGCCACCAGCAGAGTTTCGGGTCTCGGTTCTGGGGCCAACGTCCTGACTTTC. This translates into CATSRVSGLGSGANVLTF.

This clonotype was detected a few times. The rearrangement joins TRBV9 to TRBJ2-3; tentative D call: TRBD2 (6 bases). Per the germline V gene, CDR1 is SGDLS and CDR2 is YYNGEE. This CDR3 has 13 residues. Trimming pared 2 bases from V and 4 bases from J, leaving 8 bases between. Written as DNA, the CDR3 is TGTGCCAGCAGCGTGACTAGTCCAGATACGCAGTATTTT. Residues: CASSVTSPDTQYF.

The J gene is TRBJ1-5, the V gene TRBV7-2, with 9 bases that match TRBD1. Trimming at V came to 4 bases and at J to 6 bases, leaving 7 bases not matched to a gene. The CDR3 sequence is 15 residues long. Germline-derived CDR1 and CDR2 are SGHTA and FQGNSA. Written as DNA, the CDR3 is TGTGCCAGCAGCTACGGGACAGGGAGCCGTCAGCCCCAGCATTTT. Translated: CASSYGTGSRQPQHF.

This CDR3 reads CASSQRPVGREAGYGYTF. DNA of the CDR3: TGTGCCAGCAGCCAGAGACCTGTAGGCAGGGAGGCCGGCTATGGCTACACCTTC. This chain joins TRBV3-1 and TRBJ1-2; possibly TRBD1 for D (5 bases). Germline V lookup: CDR1 LGHDT, CDR2 YNNKEL (reference sequence). V lost 3 bases to trimming and J lost 4 bases, with 24 bases between them. The CDR3 runs to 18 residues.

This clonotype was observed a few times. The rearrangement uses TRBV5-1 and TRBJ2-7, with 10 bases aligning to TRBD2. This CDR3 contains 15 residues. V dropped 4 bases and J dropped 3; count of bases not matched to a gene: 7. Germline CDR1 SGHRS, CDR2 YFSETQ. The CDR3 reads CASSPGAGGGYEQYF. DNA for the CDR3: TGCGCCAGCAGCCCCGGAGCGGGGGGGGGCTACGAGCAGTACTTC.

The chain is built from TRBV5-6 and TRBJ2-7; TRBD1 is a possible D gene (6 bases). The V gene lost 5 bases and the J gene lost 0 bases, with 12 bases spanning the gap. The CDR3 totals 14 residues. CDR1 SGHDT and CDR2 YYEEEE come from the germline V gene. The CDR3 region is CASRRQEISYEQYF. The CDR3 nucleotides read TGTGCCAGCAGACGACAGGAAATCTCCTACGAGCAGTACTTC. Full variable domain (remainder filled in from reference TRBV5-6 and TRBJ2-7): DAGVTQSPTHLIKTRGQQVTLRCSPKSGHDTVSWYQQALGQGPQFIFQYYEEEERQRGNFPDRFSGHQFPNYSSELNVNALLLGDSALYLCASRRQEISYEQYFGPGTRLTVT.

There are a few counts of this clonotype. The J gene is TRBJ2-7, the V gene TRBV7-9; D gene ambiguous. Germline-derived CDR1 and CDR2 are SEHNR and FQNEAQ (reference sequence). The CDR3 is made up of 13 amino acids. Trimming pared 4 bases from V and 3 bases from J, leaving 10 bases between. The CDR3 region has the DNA TGTGCCAGCAGCTCCGAAAACAGCTACGAGCAGTACTTC. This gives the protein CASSSENSYEQYF.

Here the CDR3 reads CAWRRSSGANVLTF. The CDR3 bases are TGTGCCTGGAGGAGGAGCTCTGGGGCCAACGTCCTGACTTTC. This rearrangement joins TRBV30 to TRBJ2-6, with unresolved D. Germline-derived CDR1 and CDR2 are GTSNPN and SVGIG (reference sequence). The V end lost 3 bases, the J end lost 0 bases, and 6 bases lay between the germline ends. CDR3 length: 14 amino acids.

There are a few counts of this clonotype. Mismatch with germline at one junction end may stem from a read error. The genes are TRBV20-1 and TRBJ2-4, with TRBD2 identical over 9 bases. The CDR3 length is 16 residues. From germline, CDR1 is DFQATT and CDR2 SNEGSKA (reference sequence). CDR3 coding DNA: TGCAGCGCTAGCGCGCTGACTAGCGGAGCCAAAAACATTCAGTACTTC. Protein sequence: CSASALTSGAKNIQYF.

The CDR3 sequence is CASSLDRLAGGGSYNEQFF. The CDR3 nucleotides read TGTGCCAGCAGCTTAGACCGGCTAGCGGGAGGAGGGTCCTACAATGAGCAGTTCTTC. V gene TRBV7-2 combines with J gene TRBJ2-1, with TRBD2 identical over 11 bases. The CDR3 spans 19 residues. CDR1 SGHTA and CDR2 FQGNSA come from the germline V gene. The trim removed 1 base at V and 1 base at J, leaving 9 bases unmatched.

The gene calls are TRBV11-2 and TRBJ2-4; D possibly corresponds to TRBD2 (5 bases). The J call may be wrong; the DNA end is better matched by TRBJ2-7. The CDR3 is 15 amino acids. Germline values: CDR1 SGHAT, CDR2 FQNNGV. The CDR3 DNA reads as TGTGCCAGCAGCTTGGGTGGTCTAGCCGCCCACGAGCAGTACTTC. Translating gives CASSLGGLAAHEQYF.

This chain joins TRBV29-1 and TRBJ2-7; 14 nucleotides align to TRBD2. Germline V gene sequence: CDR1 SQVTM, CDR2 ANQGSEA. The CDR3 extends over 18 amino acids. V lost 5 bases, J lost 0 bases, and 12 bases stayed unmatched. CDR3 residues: CSVWAEGLAGASSYEQYF. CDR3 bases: TGCAGCGTTTGGGCTGAGGGACTAGCGGGAGCGAGCTCCTACGAGCAGTACTTC.

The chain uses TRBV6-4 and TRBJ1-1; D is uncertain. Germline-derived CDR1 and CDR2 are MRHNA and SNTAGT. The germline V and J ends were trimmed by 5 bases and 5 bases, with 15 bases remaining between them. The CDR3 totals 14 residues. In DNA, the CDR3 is TGTGCCAGCAGTCCCGAGGCCCAATCGACTGAAGCTTTCTTT. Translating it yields CASSPEAQSTEAFF.

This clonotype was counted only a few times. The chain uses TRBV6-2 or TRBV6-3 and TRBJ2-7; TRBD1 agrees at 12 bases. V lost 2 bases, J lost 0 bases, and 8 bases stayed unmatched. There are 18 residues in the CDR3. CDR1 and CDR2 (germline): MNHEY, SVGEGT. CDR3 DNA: TGTGCCAGCAGTTACCCGGGACAGGGGGCCAGGGGCTCCTACGAGCAGTACTTC. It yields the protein CASSYPGQGARGSYEQYF.

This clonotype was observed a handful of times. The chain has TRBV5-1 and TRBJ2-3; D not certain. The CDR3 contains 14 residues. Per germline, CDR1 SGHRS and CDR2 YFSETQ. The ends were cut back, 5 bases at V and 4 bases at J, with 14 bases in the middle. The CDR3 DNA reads TGCGCCAGCAGTTCTAGGTCCGGCCCAGATACGCAGTATTTT. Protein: CASSSRSGPDTQYF.

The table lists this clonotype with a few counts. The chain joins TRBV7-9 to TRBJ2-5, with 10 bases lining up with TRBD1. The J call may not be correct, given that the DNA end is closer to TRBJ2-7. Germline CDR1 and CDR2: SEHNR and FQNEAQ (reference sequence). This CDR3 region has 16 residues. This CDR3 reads CASSLFPRGQGHEQYF. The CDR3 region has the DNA TGTGCCAGCAGCTTATTCCCCAGGGGACAGGGGCACGAGCAGTACTTC.

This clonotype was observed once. Written as DNA, the CDR3 is TGTGCCAGCAGCCCCCCGCGGGGAAAGACTAGCGGGAACGAGACCCAGTACTTC. This sequence encodes CASSPPRGKTSGNETQYF. This sequence joins TRBV7-9 and TRBJ2-5; TRBD2 matches 11 bases. Trimming took 5 bases from V and 5 from J; bases not matched to a gene: 16. CDR1 is SEHNR and CDR2 is FQNEAQ in the germline V gene (reference sequence). CDR3 length: 18 residues.

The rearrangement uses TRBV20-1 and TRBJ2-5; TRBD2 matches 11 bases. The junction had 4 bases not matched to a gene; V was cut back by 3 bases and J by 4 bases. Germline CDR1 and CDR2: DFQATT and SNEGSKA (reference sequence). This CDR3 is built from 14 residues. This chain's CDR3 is CSASSGTSGETQYF. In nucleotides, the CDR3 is TGCAGTGCTAGTAGCGGGACTAGCGGAGAGACCCAGTACTTC.

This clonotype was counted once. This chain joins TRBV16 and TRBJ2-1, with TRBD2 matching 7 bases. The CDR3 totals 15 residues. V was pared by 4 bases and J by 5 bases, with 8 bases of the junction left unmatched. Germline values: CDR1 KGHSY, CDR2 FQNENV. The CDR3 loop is CASSLLAAGDNEQFF. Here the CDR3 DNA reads TGTGCCAGCAGCCTTCTAGCGGCTGGGGACAATGAGCAGTTCTTC.

Here the CDR3 DNA reads TGTGCCAGTAGTGCCCTAGCGCGAGGGGGCACAGATACGCAGTATTTT. Translation gives CASSALARGGTDTQYF. V is TRBV19 and J is TRBJ2-3; maybe TRBD2 (6 bases). Trimming removed 5 bases at V and 1 base at J, with 16 bases between. CDR3 size: 16 residues. The germline gives CDR1 LNHDA, CDR2 SQIVND (reference sequence).

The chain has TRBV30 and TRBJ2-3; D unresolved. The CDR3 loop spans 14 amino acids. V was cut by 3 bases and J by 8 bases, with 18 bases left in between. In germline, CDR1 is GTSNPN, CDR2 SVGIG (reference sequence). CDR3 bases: TGTGCCTGGAGGATCAGGAGCGTTGAAGTTACGCAGTATTTT. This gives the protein CAWRIRSVEVTQYF.

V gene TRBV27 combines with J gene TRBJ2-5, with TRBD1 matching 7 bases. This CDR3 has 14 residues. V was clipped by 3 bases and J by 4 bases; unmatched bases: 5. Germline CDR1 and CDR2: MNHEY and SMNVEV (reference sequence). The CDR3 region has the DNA TGTGCCAGCAGTTTTAGGACAGGCAGAGAGACCCAGTACTTC. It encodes CASSFRTGRETQYF.